This T cell receptor (beta chain) was identified during a study of T cell clusters in autoimmune cytopenias. TRB rearrangements were amplified by touch-down multiplex PCR with mixed TRB-A/B primers. TCRdb reprocessed the multiplex PCR reads and keeps a single row for each CDR3 protein, giving no DNA. The table lists approximately 6,500 distinct CDR3 sequences. Points on this clonotype: The target antigen is unknown.

Study-wide points: The T cell clusters were defined only in silico, without experimental functional validation. Compared with active autoimmune hepatitis patients, healthy donors showed roughly 2.7-fold more exclusive TRB clusters. TRB repertoire shifts in secondary cytopenia and chronic lymphocytic leukemia mostly reflected lymphoma, not autoimmunity.

The CDR3 covers 15 residues. Each sample's input was around 250 ng genomic DNA, approximately 37,500 genome equivalents. These data also featured in a second study, about T cell repertoires in aging, cancer and after chemotherapy. That investigation notes: Immunological memory after chemotherapy cannot be judged from the repertoire data.

The receptor's source is a human donor in good health. The sequencing sample was made of peripheral blood. The chain recombines TRBV12-3 or TRBV12-4 with TRBJ2-1; TCRdb names TRBD1, which stays unverified in the absence of DNA. This CDR3 reads CASSPRGGSFNEQFF.